This TCR beta chain is drawn from a study of shared clonotypes between healthy human individuals. Sequencing used immunoSEQ multiplex PCR; TCRdb keeps in-frame clones, though not all of them. The sample yields a few million clones, more than 90% seen once. CDR3 length equals 17 residues. In germline, CDR1 is MDHEN, CDR2 SYDVKM. Trimming pared 7 bases from V and 5 bases from J, leaving 23 bases between. The J gene is TRBJ1-4, the V gene TRBV28, with a weak D call TRBD1 (6 bases). Source material: naive CD4+ T cells sorted from blood. Subset in this sample: CD45RA+ positively selected. The sequence was collected from a man aged 18 to 29 in good health. The CDR3 bases are TGTGCCAGCATCTCGGGGGGCTCCAGGGGAAAAAATGAAAAACTGTTTTTT. Its protein is CASISGGSRGKNEKLFF.